Shown below are 2 T cell receptor beta chains from a single sample sequenced in a study of vaccination and CD4 T cells after COVID-19. For these TCRs, the target antigens are not known. Treatment specified: approximately 10-day PBMC culture with coronavirus spike peptide pools or control peptides (ViraFEST assay). Gathering of the CD4+ T cells, from the unexposed donor, took place before the COVID-19 pandemic (2011-2018). Sequencing of DNA taken from cultured CD4+ T cells relied on the Oncomine TCR Beta short-read assay. The source of extracted genomic DNA was cultured CD4+ T cells. TCRdb itself ran the PCR reads through MiXCR, one entry per CDR3 protein. Here the sample spans about 10,000 distinct CDR3 sequences, about 35% being singletons. The sequenced material came from CD4+ T cells from blood, cultured in vitro. The receptor set was obtained from a human donor in good health.

This clonotype was detected only a few times. J is TRBJ2-3 and V is TRBV5-5, with 9 bases matching TRBD2. Germline CDR1 and CDR2: SGHKS and YYEKEE (reference sequence). V shed 4 bases, J shed 1 base, and the junction held 10 bases outside the gene matches. The CDR3 covers 17 residues. This chain's CDR3 is CASSDLGGGRGTDTQYF. The CDR3, as DNA: TGTGCCAGCAGCGATCTTGGTGGCGGGAGGGGCACAGATACGCAGTATTTT.

V usage is TRBV6-2 or TRBV6-3 and J usage is TRBJ1-1; the D gene is possibly TRBD1 (6 bases). CDR3 length: 14 amino acids. Trimming stripped 6 bases from V and 0 bases from J, with 11 bases between. Germline-derived CDR1 and CDR2 are MNHEY and SVGEGT. The CDR3 nucleotides read TGTGCCAGCAGCAAACAGGGTCTGAACACTGAAGCTTTCTTT. Translation: CASSKQGLNTEAFF.